This TCR beta chain came from a study of beta chain features in type 1 diabetes. The isolated RNA, all of it, was reverse transcribed, so expressed TCRB transcripts were what got sequenced. Clones were read by immunoSEQ multiplex PCR, and TCRdb kept only the in-frame ones, dropping some. The profile shows about 710,000 clones, 11% to 15% of them singletons. With regard to this clone: The target antigen is unknown.

Study-wide results and limits: In comparison with healthy donors, patients had naive, central memory and Treg TCRB repertoires that appeared more similar. Shorter TCRB CDR3s, moderately but significantly so, marked every one of the four CD4+ subsets in Type 1 diabetes patients.

Input material: naive CD4+ T cells from blood. The clonotype originates from a man aged 18 to 29 with type 1 diabetes.

This chain's CDR3 is CAIRPGTGNTIYF. In DNA form, the CDR3 reads TGTGCCATCAGACCTGGGACGGGAAACACCATATATTTT. V and J are TRBV10-3 and TRBJ1-3, with TRBD1 as a possible D gene (5 bases). The V end lost 6 bases, the J end lost 4 bases, and 10 bases lay between the germline ends. This CDR3 spans 13 amino acids. Germline assignment: CDR1 ENHRY and CDR2 SYGVKD.